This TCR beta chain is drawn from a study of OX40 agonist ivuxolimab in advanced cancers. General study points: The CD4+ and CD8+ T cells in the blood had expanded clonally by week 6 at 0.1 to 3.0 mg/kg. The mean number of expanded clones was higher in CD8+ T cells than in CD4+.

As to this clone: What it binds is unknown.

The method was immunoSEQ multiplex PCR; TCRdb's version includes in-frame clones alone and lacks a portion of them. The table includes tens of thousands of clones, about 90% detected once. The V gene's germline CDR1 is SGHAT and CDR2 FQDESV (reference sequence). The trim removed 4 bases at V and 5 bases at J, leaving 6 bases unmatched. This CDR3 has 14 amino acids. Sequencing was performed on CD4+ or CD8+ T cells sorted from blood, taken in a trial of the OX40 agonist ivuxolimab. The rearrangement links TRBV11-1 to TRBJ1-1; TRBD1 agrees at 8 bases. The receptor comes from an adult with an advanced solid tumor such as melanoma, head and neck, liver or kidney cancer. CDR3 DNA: TGTGCCAGCAGCTACCAGGGGGCCCGGACTGAAGCTTTCTTT. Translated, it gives CASSYQGARTEAFF.